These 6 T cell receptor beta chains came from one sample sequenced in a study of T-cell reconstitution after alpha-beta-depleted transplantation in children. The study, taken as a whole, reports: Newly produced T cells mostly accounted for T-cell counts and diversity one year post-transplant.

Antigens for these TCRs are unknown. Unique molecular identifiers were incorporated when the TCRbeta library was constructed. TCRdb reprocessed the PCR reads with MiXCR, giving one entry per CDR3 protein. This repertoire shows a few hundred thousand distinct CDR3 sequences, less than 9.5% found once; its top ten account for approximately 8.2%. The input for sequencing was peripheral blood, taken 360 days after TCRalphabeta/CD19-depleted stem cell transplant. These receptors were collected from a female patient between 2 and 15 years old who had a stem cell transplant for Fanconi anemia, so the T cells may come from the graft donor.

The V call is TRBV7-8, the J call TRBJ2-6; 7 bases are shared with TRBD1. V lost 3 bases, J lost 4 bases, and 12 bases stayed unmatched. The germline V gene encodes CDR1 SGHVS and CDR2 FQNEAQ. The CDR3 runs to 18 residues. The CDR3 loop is CASSFLTGLGSGANVLTF. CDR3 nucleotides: TGTGCCAGCAGCTTTCTGACAGGGTTGGGATCAGGGGCCAACGTCCTGACTTTC.

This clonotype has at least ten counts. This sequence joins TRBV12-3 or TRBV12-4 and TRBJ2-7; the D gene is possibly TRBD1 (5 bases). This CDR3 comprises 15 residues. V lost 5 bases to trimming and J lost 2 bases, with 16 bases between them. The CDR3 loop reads CASSTSWQGPYEQYF. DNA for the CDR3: TGTGCCAGCAGTACGTCCTGGCAGGGCCCCTACGAGCAGTACTTC.

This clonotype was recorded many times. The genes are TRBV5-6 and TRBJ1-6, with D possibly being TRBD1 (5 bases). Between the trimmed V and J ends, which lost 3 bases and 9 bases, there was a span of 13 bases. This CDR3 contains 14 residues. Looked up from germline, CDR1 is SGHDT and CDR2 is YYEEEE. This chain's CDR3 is CASSYKGRSSPLHF. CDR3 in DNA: TGTGCCAGCAGCTATAAGGGGAGGAGTTCACCCCTCCACTTT.

The CDR3 nucleotides are TGCAGCGTTGAGATTCGAGACAGGGGAATGTATGGCTACACCTTC. Protein: CSVEIRDRGMYGYTF. The gene calls are TRBV29-1 and TRBJ1-2; 8 positions match TRBD1. The CDR3 totals 15 residues. The germline CDR1 and CDR2 sequences are SQVTM and ANQGSEA. V dropped 3 bases and J dropped 5; count of bases not matched to a gene: 11.

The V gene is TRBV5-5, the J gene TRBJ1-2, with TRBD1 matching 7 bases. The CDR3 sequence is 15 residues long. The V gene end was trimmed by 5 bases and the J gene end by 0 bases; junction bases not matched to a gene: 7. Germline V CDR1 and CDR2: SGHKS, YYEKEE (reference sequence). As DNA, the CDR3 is TGTGCCAGCAGAGGACAGGATACCTCTAACTATGGCTACACCTTC. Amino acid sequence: CASRGQDTSNYGYTF.

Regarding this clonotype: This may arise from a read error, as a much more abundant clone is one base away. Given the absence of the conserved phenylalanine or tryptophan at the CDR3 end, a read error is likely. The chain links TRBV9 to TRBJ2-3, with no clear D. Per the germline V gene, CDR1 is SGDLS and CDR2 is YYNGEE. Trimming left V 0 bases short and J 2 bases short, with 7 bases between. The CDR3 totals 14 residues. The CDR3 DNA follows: TGTGCCAGCAGCGTAGTGGCAGCCACAGATACGCAGTATTCT. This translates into CASSVVAATDTQYS.